Detailed here is one T cell receptor beta chain. Some clones are missing from TCRdb's copy, which holds only in-frame ones; the method was immunoSEQ multiplex PCR. The sample holds about 120,000 clones, approximately 90% seen once. This sample is part of a study of control samples from healthy donors and cancer patients. The germline V gene has CDR1 SNHLY and CDR2 FYNNEI. Trimming left V 1 base short and J 5 bases short, with 9 bases between. The CDR3 has 14 amino acids. This receptor was identified in a man aged 40-55 years in good health. The chain links TRBV2 to TRBJ1-5; D remains unclear. Sequenced: blood. The CDR3 is CASSEGGRYQPQHF. The CDR3, as DNA: TGTGCCAGCAGTGAAGGGGGAAGGTATCAGCCCCAGCATTTT.